This T cell receptor (beta chain) was sequenced for a study of cytomegalovirus exposure and HLA in healthy donors (dated by TCRdb to about 2017). With respect to the entire study: According to an earlier analysis of 587 of the donors, 150 million to 200 million T cells yielded 95 million to 140 million unique TCR beta sequences and about 300 Gb of sequence data. Approximately 300 gigabases of sequencing data and around 85 million unique TCR sequences made up an early release that covered fewer than 650 HLA-typed donors. The genetic ancestry cluster associated with self-reported Caucasian donors included over 80% of the roughly 410 genotyped donors. The study aimed to test whether signatures of past pathogen exposure could be identified by cataloging public T cell receptors. Using immunosequencing, the study profiled T cell repertoires from fewer than 700 subjects and related those repertoires to cytomegalovirus serostatus. Besides the first cohort of 500 to 700 subjects, a separate validation cohort made up of about 120 different subjects was used. High-throughput TCR immunosequencing, statistical association of individual TCRs with disease status, and machine learning were combined to predict cytomegalovirus infection status. A later analysis re-examined previously published TCR beta repertoires from about 670 donors and added high-resolution HLA genotyping to investigate patterns of TCR occurrence. The later analysis used no new phenotypic data to find candidate immune exposures, relying instead on TCR beta sequences and their occurrence across donors. In an earlier analysis of about 590 of the donors, high-throughput TCR beta sequencing was used to judge whether each TCR beta V gene segment behaved as functional or pseudogenic. Alongside the repertoire data, information on donor age, sex, ethnicity and CMV serostatus was compiled. In a later genetic analysis, genome-wide SNP genotypes for 398 of the 666 donors were used, and that subset was treated as a discovery cohort. All discovery cohort repertoires had been generated using a single sequencing platform. Both class I and class II loci were covered by HLA typing, at four-digit resolution. Typing coverage differed by locus: A, B, C, DRB1 and DQB1 were typed in roughly 629-630 donors, DQA1 in 500 to 550, DPA1 in 600 to 610, and DPB1 in 472. Four to six DR-DQ haplotypes were handled as single units for association and clustering, since linkage in the cohort was strong. Among 398 genotyped donors of the cohort, an average of roughly 240,000 unique TCR beta nucleotide sequences were sequenced per donor, 15% to 20% of them non-productive. Overall study outcomes, separate from this receptor: Because some donors lacked HLA typing at each locus, the association tests relied only on the typed subset. In a later analysis, HLA-associated TCR beta chains were found to be more clonally expanded and to have lower generation probabilities than equally common non-associated chains. In a later analysis, most CMV-associated TCR beta chains were found to appear HLA-restricted, with HLA associations seemingly driven largely by CMV exposure. For the cohort, immune exposure information was limited to CMV serostatus. A later analysis found that TCR association rates varied across HLA loci, with DRB1 alleles showing the most associated TCRs and HLA-C alleles the fewest. The 87-base-pair reads could not distinguish some IMGT-functional V segments, including TRBV6-2 and TRBV6-3, so those segments were excluded. At a false discovery rate of 0.05, a later analysis linked under 20,000 TCR beta sequences to specific HLA alleles. In an earlier analysis of 450 to 750 of the donors, most TCR beta V segments appeared in productive rearrangements about 90% or about 30% of the time, broadly matching IMGT annotations. The study gave a list of over 150 TCR beta chains associated with cytomegalovirus. The classifier was reported to diagnose cytomegalovirus status with high specificity and sensitivity in both the original cohort and the validation cohort. In a later genetic analysis, fewer N-insertions in productive TCRs were reported among donors in an Asian-associated ancestry cluster than the roughly 640-donor mean. Linkage disequilibrium might explain the correlated functional status among segregating V segments, but an unknown experimental factor could not be excluded. While some public TCRs were present in many individuals, most TCR sequences turned up only very rarely across donors. Assigning TCR associations to individual alleles was difficult when HLA alleles, especially DR and DQ, strongly co-occurred. The cohort was sequenced for TCR beta chains only, and without alpha or paired-chain data the features that could be detected were limited. Three of the identified cytomegalovirus-associated TCR beta chains were confirmed in vitro to be specific for cytomegalovirus antigens. The presence/absence analyses assumed that sequencing depth was roughly uniform across donors, and that assumption may not be true. In a later analysis, several top co-occurrence clusters were reported to appear linked to parvovirus B19, influenza, CMV and Epstein-Barr virus. Because counts were too low, approximately 15 rarely observed V segments, including chromosome 9 orphons, were excluded from the earlier analysis of some 540 of the donors. The sequencing pipeline was judged likely to have produced a cluster of highly shared sequence variants as a technical artifact. A further reported finding was that TCR beta sequences accurately predicted the HLA-A and HLA-B alleles for most subjects in the first cohort. The authors suggested that the approach could potentially be generalized to other disease states and immunological phenotypes. V-gene and J-gene trimming of TCR beta chains was associated with a missense DCLRE1C variant in a later genetic analysis, and the association was replicated in an independent cohort.

Libraries came from the immunoSEQ multiplex PCR assay. A mixture of 60 forward primers for TCR Vbeta segments and 13 reverse primers for TCR Jbeta segments was used in the multiplex PCR. Amplification of the CDR3 region of rearranged TCR beta genes was performed with a multiplex PCR assay on genomic DNA. The Illumina HiSeq System was used to sequence the amplified TCR beta libraries as 87-base-pair reads. The authors processed their data as follows. In a later analysis, tens of millions of unique TCR beta chains were counted across the approximately 640 repertoires, and some 10 million of these chains were shared by at least two donors. Raw reads were error-corrected and collapsed into unique sequences by a nearest-neighbor algorithm in which closely related sequences were merged to remove PCR and sequencing errors. CDR3 sequences were aligned to IMGT reference sequences to assign V, D and J gene segments. For a sequence to be retained, at least a six-nucleotide match to both a V gene segment and a J gene segment was required. A rearrangement was called productive if the CDR3 had no stop codons and remained in frame with V and J, and every other rearrangement was called non-productive. CDR3 was defined according to IMGT convention as the region running from the second conserved V-encoded cysteine to the conserved J-encoded phenylalanine. In an earlier analysis of more than 550 of the donors, sequences lacking an unambiguous match to a single V gene segment were excluded. An earlier analysis of about 600 of the donors called V segments functional above 56.7% productive rearrangements and segregating when the between-donor standard deviation exceeded 5%. A statistical classification framework was developed to diagnose cytomegalovirus status using the catalog of TCR beta chain sequences. In a later analysis, TCR nucleotide sequences were compared against IMGT/GENE-DB human TR gene sequences so that V and J genes could be assigned. In a later analysis, CDR3 sequences and most-parsimonious VDJ recombination scenarios were assigned using the TCRdist pipeline. In a later analysis, each TCR beta chain was defined by its CDR3 amino acid sequence together with its V-gene family, and reads lacking a unique V-gene family were excluded. In a later analysis, several hundred highly shared, low-generation-probability nucleotide sequences were removed to address suspected cross-contamination and a sequencing artifact. For each public chain, a later analysis derived a clonal expansion index from normalized ranks of inferred template counts within each repertoire. In a later analysis, generation probabilities were computed using a VDJ recombination model fitted to out-of-frame rearrangements, and the results were checked against IGoR. A later analysis scored TCR-TCR, TCR-HLA and TCR-CMV co-occurrence with hypergeometric tests, applying a repertoire-size bias correction to TCR pairs. False discovery rates were estimated in a later analysis by permuting HLA or CMV assignments 20 times. A later analysis grouped co-occurring TCRs with DBSCAN, adding TCRdist sequence similarity when clustering within HLA-allele-positive subsets. Repertoires with fewer than 30,000 or more than 120,000 public chains were left out of co-occurrence clustering, as were roughly five repertoires with anomalous nucleotide sharing. TCRdb carries this immuneACCESS record with in-frame sequences only. Its versions omit some clonotypes, under half of them owing to an unresolved V gene in the studies checked, with the rest unexplained. From that table come the V and J calls and clone size; the DNA was used to work out D and trimming. Counted in this sample were around 130,000 clones; roughly 80% of them appeared once. The ten largest clones capture roughly 1.5% of the sample.

For CDR1 and CDR2, the germline V gene lists SGHVS and FQNEAQ. The V and J ends are trimmed by 5 bases and 4 bases, leaving 11 bases between them. Measured from the cysteine to the phenylalanine, the CDR3 is 13 residues long. This entry keeps only the CDR3 DNA: 39 bases, framed from base 1. Worth noting for this clone: No antigen is known for it. No base-level quality is on record; no much larger clone is a single base apart.

The cohort comprised 550 to 700 healthy bone marrow donors. Cohort members were all nominally healthy when sampled, although unrecorded immune exposures were likely present. The donor tested CMV seronegative and was one of the 352 seronegative cohort members. Every donor gave a peripheral blood sample, and the peripheral blood mononuclear cells from that sample were used for TCR beta sequencing. The Qiagen DNeasy Blood Extraction Kit was used to extract genomic DNA from the blood cell samples. This sequence originates from a woman aged 18-29 years in good health and CMV-seronegative. Recombination connected TRBV7-8 to TRBJ1-1; the D gene is perhaps TRBD1, from 5 matching bases. What was sequenced was PBMCs. CDR3 reads: CASSPPGGTEAFF. At the DNA level, the sequence is TGTGCCAGCAGCCCCCCCGGGGGCACTGAAGCTTTCTTT.